This TCR beta chain was sequenced in a study of technical replicates of blood from a few donors. The CDR3 covers 15 residues. The V gene lost 6 bases and the J gene lost 3 bases, with 18 bases spanning the gap. CDR1 and CDR2 (germline): MRHNA, SNTAGT. Only in-frame clones appear in the TCRdb table, and some are missing; sequencing was by immunoSEQ multiplex PCR. The table lists about 80,000 clones, 95% to 98% of them singletons. The gene calls are TRBV6-4 and TRBJ2-7; D is possibly TRBD1 (6 bases). The sequencing sample was made of T cells isolated from PBMCs. This TCR came from a human donor in good health. The CDR3 nucleotides are TGTGCCAGCAGAAAACAGGACAGCTCCAACTACGAGCAGTACTTC. This codes for CASRKQDSSNYEQYF.